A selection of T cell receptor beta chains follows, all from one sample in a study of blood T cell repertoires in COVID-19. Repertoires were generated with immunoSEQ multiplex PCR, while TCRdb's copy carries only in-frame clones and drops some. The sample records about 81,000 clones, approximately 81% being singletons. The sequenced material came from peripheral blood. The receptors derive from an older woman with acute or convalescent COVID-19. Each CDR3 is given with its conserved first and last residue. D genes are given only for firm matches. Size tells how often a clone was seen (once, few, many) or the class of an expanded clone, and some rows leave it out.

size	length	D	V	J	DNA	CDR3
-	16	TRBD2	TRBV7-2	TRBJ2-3	TGTGCCAGCAGCCTTCAGGCGCGGGAGGGTGGCGATACGCAGTATTTT	CASSLQAREGGDTQYF
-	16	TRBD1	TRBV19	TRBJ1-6	TGTGCCAGTAGTTTTCGTAGGGACAGCCAAAATTCACCCCTCCACTTT	CASSFRRDSQNSPLHF
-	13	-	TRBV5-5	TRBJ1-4	TGTGCCAGCAGCTTGTTGACAGGAGAAAAACTGTTTTTT	CASSLLTGEKLFF
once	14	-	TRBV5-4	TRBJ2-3	TGTGCCAGCAGCCTCTTACTTAGCACAGATACGCAGTATTTT	CASSLLLSTDTQYF
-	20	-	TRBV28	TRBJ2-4	TGTGCCAGCAGTTTATACGTGAGGGGAAACAGGGTCTTGGCCAAAAACATTCAGTACTTC	CASSLYVRGNRVLAKNIQYF
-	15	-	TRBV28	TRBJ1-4	TGTGCCAGCGGAGTCCCGGGCGGGCTAAATGAAAAACTGTTTTTT	CASGVPGGLNEKLFF
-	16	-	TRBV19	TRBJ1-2	TGTGCCAGTAGTATAGGGACAATTGGGCAAGGCTATGGCTACACCTTC	CASSIGTIGQGYGYTF
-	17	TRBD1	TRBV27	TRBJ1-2	TGTGCCAGCAGCCGCAATATGGGACAGGGAATATACTATGGCTACACCTTC	CASSRNMGQGIYYGYTF
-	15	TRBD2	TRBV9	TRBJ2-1	TGTGCCAGCAGCGTTAGCGGGAGGGCCCACAATGAGCAGTTCTTC	CASSVSGRAHNEQFF
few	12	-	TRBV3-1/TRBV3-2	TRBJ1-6	TGTGCCAGCAGCCAAGGCGGACTCGCCCTCCACTTT	CASSQGGLALHF
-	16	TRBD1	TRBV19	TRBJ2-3	TGTGCCAGTAGTATGGGGGACAGGGGAATTACAGATACGCAGTATTTT	CASSMGDRGITDTQYF
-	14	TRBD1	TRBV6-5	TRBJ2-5	TGTGCCAGCAGCAGGGACAGCCTACAAGAGACCCAGTACTTC	CASSRDSLQETQYF
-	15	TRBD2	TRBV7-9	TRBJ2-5	TGTGCCAGCAGCTTACAACTAGCGGGCCAAGAGACCCAGTACTTC	CASSLQLAGQETQYF
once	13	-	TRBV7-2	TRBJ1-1	TGTGCCAGCATCAGACAGGTGAACACTGAAGCTTTCTTT	CASIRQVNTEAFF
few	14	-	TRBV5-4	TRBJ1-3	TGTGCCAGCAGCCTCGACAGCTCTGGAAACACCATATATTTT	CASSLDSSGNTIYF
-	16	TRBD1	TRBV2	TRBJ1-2	TGTGCCAGCAGCGAGGGACAGGGGATGAATGGCTATGGCTACACCTTC	CASSEGQGMNGYGYTF
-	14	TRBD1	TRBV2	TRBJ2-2	TGTGCCAGCAGTTGGACAGGGGACACCGGGGAGCTGTTTTTT	CASSWTGDTGELFF
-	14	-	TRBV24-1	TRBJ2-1	TGTGCCACCAGTGTATCCAGCTCCTACAATGAGCAGTTCTTC	CATSVSSSYNEQFF
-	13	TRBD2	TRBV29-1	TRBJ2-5	TGCAGCGCCCCCCCTAGCGGGAGTGAGACCCAGTACTTC	CSAPPSGSETQYF
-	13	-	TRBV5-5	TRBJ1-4	TGTGCCAGCAGCCAGGCATACAATGAAAAACTGTTTTTT	CASSQAYNEKLFF
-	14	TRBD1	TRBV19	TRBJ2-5	TGTGCCAGTAGTCACCAGGGGGCGCAGGAGACCCAGTACTTC	CASSHQGAQETQYF
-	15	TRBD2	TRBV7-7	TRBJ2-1	TGTGCCAGCAGCCCAAGACTAGCGGGTTATCATGAGCAGTTCTTC	CASSPRLAGYHEQFF
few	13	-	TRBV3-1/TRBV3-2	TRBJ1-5	TGTGCCAGCAGCCAGGCCAGGGTGAGTCCCCAGCATTTT	CASSQARVSPQHF
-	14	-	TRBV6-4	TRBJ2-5	TGTGCCAGCAGCGGGGGGCATCACCAAGAGACCCAGTACTTC	CASSGGHHQETQYF
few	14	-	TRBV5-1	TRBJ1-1	TGCGCCAGCACCCCGGGGAGCGGGGGAACTGAAGCTTTCTTT	CASTPGSGGTEAFF
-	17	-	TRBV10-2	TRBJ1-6	TGCGCCAGCAGTAGGAGGGCTGCCGCATTTGAAATTTCACCCCTCCACTTT	CASSRRAAAFEISPLHF
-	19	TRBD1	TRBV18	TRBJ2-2	TGTGCCAGCTCACCAAGAATGACCGGGACAGGGGGCGAGACCGGGGAGCTGTTTTTT	CASSPRMTGTGGETGELFF
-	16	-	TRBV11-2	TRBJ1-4	TGTGCCAGCAGCCACAGCCGTGGGGTCCCGGGGGAAAAACTGTTTTTT	CASSHSRGVPGEKLFF
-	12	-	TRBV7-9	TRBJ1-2	TGTGCCAGCACCAACGCGGGTGACGGCTACACCTTC	CASTNAGDGYTF
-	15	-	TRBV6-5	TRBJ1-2	TGTGCCAGCGTTAGTTGGACGTCTGGACTCTATGGCTACACCTTC	CASVSWTSGLYGYTF
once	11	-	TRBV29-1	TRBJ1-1	TGCAGCGTCCTAAGAGGCGCTGAAGCTTTCTTT	CSVLRGAEAFF
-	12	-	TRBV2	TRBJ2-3	TGTGCCAGCCATCCCGAGACAGATACGCAGTATTTT	CASHPETDTQYF
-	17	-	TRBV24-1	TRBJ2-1	TGTGCCACCAGTGATCATCAGGGCGCGGGACCCTACAATGAGCAGTTCTTC	CATSDHQGAGPYNEQFF
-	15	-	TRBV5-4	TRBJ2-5	TGTGCCAGCAGCTCGGCACTAGTAGGGCAAGAGACCCAGTACTTC	CASSSALVGQETQYF
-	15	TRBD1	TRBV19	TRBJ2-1	TGTGCCAGTAGCCGGGACAGATTTTCCTACAATGAGCAGTTCTTC	CASSRDRFSYNEQFF
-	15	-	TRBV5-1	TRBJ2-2	TGCGCCAGCAGCCTGAGGACTGGGAACACCGGGGAGCTGTTTTTT	CASSLRTGNTGELFF
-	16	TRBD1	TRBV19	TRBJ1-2	TGTGCCAGTAGTATCCTCGGGACAGGGAGACCTTATGGCTACACCTTC	CASSILGTGRPYGYTF
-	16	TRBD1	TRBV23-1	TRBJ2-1	TGCGCCAGCAGTAAGTCCGGACAGGGGCCGGAAGATGAGCAGTTCTTC	CASSKSGQGPEDEQFF
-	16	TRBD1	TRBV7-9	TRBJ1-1	TGTGCCAGGGGGACTGGGACAGGGGGCGTAGTGCCTGAAGCTTTCTTT	CARGTGTGGVVPEAFF
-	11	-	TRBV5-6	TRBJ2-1	TGTGCCAGCTCCGGAGACAATGAGCAGTTCTTC	CASSGDNEQFF
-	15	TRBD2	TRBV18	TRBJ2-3	TGTGCCAGCTCACCCGGACTAGGTAGCACAGATACGCAGTATTTT	CASSPGLGSTDTQYF
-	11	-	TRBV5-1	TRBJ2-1	TGCGCCAGCGGATGGGGCGATGAGCAGTTCTTC	CASGWGDEQFF
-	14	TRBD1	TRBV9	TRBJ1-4	TGTGCCAGCAGCGAGACAGGGTATAATGAAAAACTGTTTTTT	CASSETGYNEKLFF
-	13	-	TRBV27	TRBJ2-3	TGTGCCAGCAGTCCCGTTGTCGCAGATACGCAGTATTTT	CASSPVVADTQYF